Each of the 31 T cell receptor beta chains below was sequenced from the same sample in a study of cytomegalovirus exposure and HLA in healthy donors. Sequencing was performed with immunoSEQ multiplex PCR; in TCRdb, only in-frame clones are kept and a portion is missing. Of about 76,000 clones in the sample, approximately 95% are singletons; the top ten hold around 1.5%. Sequenced sample: PBMCs. The receptors derive from a man aged 18 to 35 in good health and CMV-seropositive.

The J gene is TRBJ1-5, the V gene TRBV5-8; D possibly corresponds to TRBD1 (6 bases). The CDR3 length is 13 residues. V lost 10 bases to trimming and J lost 4 bases, with 15 bases between them. Looked up from germline, CDR1 is SGHTS and CDR2 is YDEGEE. CDR3 coding DNA: TGTGCCGGCACCCCCACAGGGAATCAGCCCCAGCATTTT. Its protein is CAGTPTGNQPQHF.

The rearrangement joins TRBV18 to TRBJ1-2; 7 bases agree with TRBD1. CDR3 length equals 15 residues. CDR1 is KGHSH, CDR2 LQKENI, per germline. V lost 4 bases to trimming and J lost 2 bases; unmatched junction nucleotides: 7. The CDR3 nucleotides are TGTGCCAGCTCACGACAGGGACACTTGAACTATGGCTACACCTTC. It yields the protein CASSRQGHLNYGYTF.

The genes are TRBV7-3 and TRBJ2-7, with 8 bases fitting TRBD1. The CDR3 is made up of 15 amino acids. Germline CDR1 and CDR2: SGHTA and FQGTGA. J gave up 3 bases and V 5 bases, and 9 bases lay outside the gene matches. CDR3 amino acids: CASSAGTGPFYEQYF. DNA for the CDR3: TGTGCCAGCAGCGCCGGGACAGGACCTTTCTACGAGCAGTACTTC.

The chain combines TRBV19 with TRBJ2-7; D remains unclear. The CDR3 length is 14 residues. Trimming took off 4 bases at V and 2 bases at J, with 12 bases between the two ends. The V gene's germline CDR1 is LNHDA and CDR2 SQIVND (reference sequence). This CDR3 is CASSTPLPPYEQYF. Here the CDR3 DNA reads TGTGCCAGTAGTACCCCTCTACCGCCCTACGAGCAGTACTTC.

The chain is built from TRBV27 and TRBJ2-7; TRBD1 might be the D (5 bases). V was shortened by 9 bases and J by 2 bases, with 14 bases between the two germline ends. The CDR3 runs 13 residues. Germline lookup yields CDR1 MNHEY and CDR2 SMNVEV (reference sequence). The CDR3 coding sequence is TGTGCCAGGACGACAGAACCCACCTACGAGCAGTACTTC. Encoded protein: CARTTEPTYEQYF.

The chain employs TRBV2 and TRBJ2-7, with D hard to call. This CDR3 is 14 amino acids long. The germline CDR1 and CDR2 sequences are SNHLY and FYNNEI. The V gene lost 6 bases and the J gene lost 1 base, with 13 bases spanning the gap. CDR3 region: CASRVNFGSYEQYF. CDR3 nucleotides: TGTGCCAGCAGGGTAAACTTCGGTTCCTACGAGCAGTACTTC.

This rearrangement joins TRBV4-2 to TRBJ2-1, with D uncertain. With 0 bases removed from V and 6 bases from J, the gap between germline ends came to 6 bases. The CDR3 is made up of 13 amino acids. Germline lookup yields CDR1 LGHNA and CDR2 YNFKEQ. The DNA for the CDR3 is TGTGCCAGCAGCCAAGACCGGGTCAATGAGCAGTTCTTC. This translates into CASSQDRVNEQFF.

This chain joins TRBV15 and TRBJ2-3, with D perhaps TRBD1 (5 bases). Germline V gene data show CDR1 as LNHNV and CDR2 as YYDKDF (reference sequence). Trimming took off 0 bases at V and 4 bases at J, with 11 bases between the two ends. The CDR3 is 15 amino acids. For the CDR3, the DNA is TGTGCCACCAGCAGAGAGGGGCAGGGATCAGATACGCAGTATTTT. It specifies CATSREGQGSDTQYF.

This rearrangement joins TRBV29-1 to TRBJ2-3; 9 nucleotides align to TRBD1. Trimming cost V 7 bases and J 2 bases; bases outside gene matches: 13. The CDR3 covers 16 residues. The germline gives CDR1 SQVTM, CDR2 ANQGSEA. CDR3 residues: CSAAGTGMHPTDTQYF. CDR3 DNA: TGCAGCGCCGCCGGGACAGGGATGCACCCCACAGATACGCAGTATTTT.

This rearrangement joins TRBV21-1 to TRBJ1-4; the table calls TRBD1, which could not be checked here. TRBV21-1 constitutes a pseudogene. This CDR3 has 14 residues. The CDR3 DNA is TGTGCCAGCACCCCGACAGGGTCTGTTGAAAAACTGTTTTTT. Residues: CASTPTGSVEKLFF.

This sequence joins TRBV28 and TRBJ2-3, with a tentative D call TRBD2 (6 bases). CDR1 is MDHEN and CDR2 is SYDVKM in the germline V gene. V was clipped by 4 bases and J by 1 base, with 15 bases between them. CDR3 length equals 16 residues. For the CDR3, the DNA is TGTGCCAGCAGTTCGCCGGCGGCTAGCGGCACAGATACGCAGTATTTT. It yields the protein CASSSPAASGTDTQYF. The whole variable domain, filled in from reference TRBV28 and TRBJ2-3, reads DVKVTQSSRYLVKRTGEKVFLECVQDMDHENMFWYRQDPGLGLRLIYFSYDVKMKEKGDIPEGYSVSREKKERFSLILESASTNQTSMYLCASSSPAASGTDTQYFGPGTRLTVL.

The chain links TRBV28 to TRBJ2-5; 7 bases match TRBD1. Germline values: CDR1 MDHEN, CDR2 SYDVKM. Trimming at V came to 4 bases and at J to 1 base, leaving 3 bases not matched to a gene. The CDR3 totals 14 residues. The CDR3 here is CASSSGQSQETQYF. DNA for the CDR3: TGTGCCAGCAGTTCGGGACAGTCCCAAGAGACCCAGTACTTC.

The rearrangement joins TRBV9 to TRBJ2-3; TRBD2 matches at 9 bases. The CDR3 length is 17 residues. The germline gives CDR1 SGDLS, CDR2 YYNGEE. Germline trimming cut 1 base from V and 4 bases from J; bases unmatched to any gene: 10. CDR3 protein: CASSVWGDSGRADTQYF. For the CDR3, the DNA is TGTGCCAGCAGCGTATGGGGGGATAGCGGGAGAGCAGATACGCAGTATTTT.

This chain connects TRBV30 to TRBJ2-5; 12 bases align to TRBD2. This CDR3 contains 16 residues. The germline V gene encodes CDR1 GTSNPN and CDR2 SVGIG (reference sequence). The V segment lost 0 bases and the J segment 1 base; nucleotides outside the gene matches: 3. The CDR3 loop is CAWSVGLAGTQETQYF. The CDR3 coding sequence is TGTGCCTGGAGTGTAGGACTAGCGGGGACCCAAGAGACCCAGTACTTC.

The chain links TRBV7-3 to TRBJ2-7, with 10 bases fitting TRBD2. Germline V gene sequence: CDR1 SGHTA, CDR2 FQGTGA. This CDR3 has 17 residues. The V and J ends lost 2 bases and 7 bases, in that order; junction bases with no gene match: 14. The CDR3 protein is CASSLQPGAGGPGEQYF. For the CDR3, the DNA is TGTGCCAGCAGCTTACAGCCGGGAGCGGGAGGGCCGGGGGAGCAGTACTTC.

V and J are TRBV30 and TRBJ1-1, with D hard to call. Germline V gene lookup returns CDR1 GTSNPN and CDR2 SVGIG (reference sequence). The V gene lost 2 bases and the J gene lost 7 bases, with 11 bases spanning the gap. The CDR3 is 12 amino acids. The CDR3 DNA is TGTGCCTGGAGTACCGGTGCAATTGAAGCTTTCTTT. It encodes CAWSTGAIEAFF.

This chain links TRBV28 with TRBJ1-5; 8 nucleotides line up with TRBD1. The junction had 7 bases not matched to a gene; V was cut back by 3 bases and J by 6 bases. Germline CDR1 and CDR2: MDHEN and SYDVKM. CDR3 size: 15 residues. The CDR3 DNA sequence: TGTGCCAGCAGTTTCCCCAGGGGGCGCCTTCAGCCCCAGCATTTT. Residues: CASSFPRGRLQPQHF. Complete variable domain (other parts from reference TRBV28 and TRBJ1-5): DVKVTQSSRYLVKRTGEKVFLECVQDMDHENMFWYRQDPGLGLRLIYFSYDVKMKEKGDIPEGYSVSREKKERFSLILESASTNQTSMYLCASSFPRGRLQPQHFGDGTRLSIL.

The chain couples TRBV6-5 to TRBJ2-1; 8 bases agree with TRBD2. V lost 7 bases, J lost 7 bases, and 9 bases stayed unmatched. The germline V gene encodes CDR1 MNHEY and CDR2 SVGAGI. CDR3 length: 14 amino acids. The CDR3 loop is CASNAGTRANEQFF. In nucleotides, the CDR3 is TGTGCCAGCAATGCCGGGACTAGGGCGAATGAGCAGTTCTTC.

V usage is TRBV7-9 and J usage is TRBJ1-1; D gene uncertain. This CDR3 has 14 amino acids. Germline CDR1 reads SEHNR; CDR2 reads FQNEAQ (reference sequence). V shed 3 bases and J shed 0 bases, with 8 bases lying between them. CDR3 DNA sequence: TGTGCCAGCAGCTTCCGCGGCTTGAACACTGAAGCTTTCTTT. Translating gives CASSFRGLNTEAFF.

This sequence joins TRBV5-1 and TRBJ2-3; the D is unclear. V was clipped by 0 bases and J by 0 bases, with 8 bases between them. Germline CDR1 reads SGHRS; CDR2 reads YFSETQ. CDR3 length equals 15 residues. The chain's CDR3 is CASSLGSLSTDTQYF. For the CDR3, the DNA is TGCGCCAGCAGCTTGGGATCACTTAGCACAGATACGCAGTATTTT.

The genes are TRBV19 and TRBJ2-7; 11 nucleotides line up with TRBD2. Losses at the gene ends were 6 bases for V and 6 bases for J; bases not matched to a gene: 7. CDR1 is LNHDA, CDR2 SQIVND, per germline (reference sequence). CDR3 size: 14 residues. The DNA of the CDR3 is TGTGCCAGTAGAGATAGACTAGCGGGAAGCGAGCAGTACTTC. This gives the protein CASRDRLAGSEQYF.

The chain carries TRBV27 and TRBJ2-2, with TRBD2 identical over 14 bases. This CDR3 spans 17 amino acids. Germline assignment: CDR1 MNHEY and CDR2 SMNVEV (reference sequence). V lost 6 bases to trimming and J lost 7 bases; unmatched junction nucleotides: 10. The CDR3 loop is CASSRPGLAGAGGELFF. The CDR3 DNA reads as TGTGCCAGCAGCCGCCCGGGACTAGCGGGAGCCGGCGGGGAGCTGTTTTTT.

The chain joins TRBV6-6 to TRBJ2-7; 8 bases match TRBD1. The CDR3 has 14 amino acids. Germline CDR1 is MNHNY and CDR2 is SVGAGI (reference sequence). The trim removed 5 bases at V and 3 bases at J, leaving 6 bases unmatched. DNA of the CDR3: TGTGCCAGCAGTCCGGGACAGGCATACTACGAGCAGTACTTC. Its protein is CASSPGQAYYEQYF.

The rearrangement links TRBV28 to TRBJ1-4, with 7 bases aligning to TRBD1. The CDR3 loop spans 15 amino acids. Per the germline V gene, CDR1 is MDHEN and CDR2 is SYDVKM. With V trimmed by 4 bases and J by 5 bases, 7 bases remained unmatched. The CDR3 DNA is TGTGCCAGCAGTTCCCCACAGGGGAAGAATGAAAAACTGTTTTTT. Translated, it gives CASSSPQGKNEKLFF.

As DNA, the CDR3 is TGTGCCATCAGTACCGGGACAGGGATCTATAGCAATCAGCCCCAGCATTTT. Protein product: CAISTGTGIYSNQPQHF. The rearrangement links TRBV10-3 to TRBJ1-5; 9 bases align to TRBD1. This CDR3 spans 17 amino acids. Trimming at V came to 5 bases and at J to 0 bases, leaving 8 bases not matched to a gene. The germline gives CDR1 ENHRY, CDR2 SYGVKD.

The chain combines TRBV5-7 with TRBJ1-2; 8 nucleotides align to TRBD1. TRBV5-7 falls under the ORF class, with uncertain function. V was clipped by 1 base and J by 4 bases; unmatched bases: 9. The length of the CDR3 is 16 residues. The CDR3, as DNA: TGTGCCAGCAGCTTGAGGGGCAGGGGGCGGCCCTATGGCTACACCTTC. This translates into CASSLRGRGRPYGYTF.

This clone came up once. The chain joins TRBV10-1 to TRBJ2-7, with TRBD2 identical over 13 bases. This CDR3 is 13 amino acids long. After removal of 5 bases from V and 7 bases from J, the junction contained 2 bases not matched to a gene. Germline V lookup: CDR1 WNHNN, CDR2 SYGVQD (reference sequence). CDR3: CASSPGLAGEQYF. The CDR3 region has the DNA TGCGCCAGCAGTCCGGGACTAGCGGGAGAGCAGTACTTC.

The rearrangement uses TRBV28 and TRBJ2-7, with TRBD1 identical over 9 bases. The V gene end was trimmed by 3 bases and the J gene end by 5 bases; junction bases not matched to a gene: 8. Germline V CDR1 and CDR2: MDHEN, SYDVKM. This CDR3 has 15 residues. The CDR3 is CASSFVTGGSHEQYF. For the CDR3, the DNA is TGTGCCAGCAGTTTCGTCACAGGGGGCAGCCACGAGCAGTACTTC. Using reference TRBV28 and TRBJ2-7 for the parts outside the CDR3, the full variable domain is DVKVTQSSRYLVKRTGEKVFLECVQDMDHENMFWYRQDPGLGLRLIYFSYDVKMKEKGDIPEGYSVSREKKERFSLILESASTNQTSMYLCASSFVTGGSHEQYFGPGTRLTVT.

The rearrangement links TRBV2 to TRBJ2-1; D is ambiguous. V shed 3 bases and J shed 0 bases, with 9 bases lying between them. CDR3 length equals 15 residues. Germline values: CDR1 SNHLY, CDR2 FYNNEI. The CDR3 sequence is CASSERQSSYNEQFF. CDR3 nucleotides: TGTGCCAGCAGTGAGCGGCAGAGCTCCTACAATGAGCAGTTCTTC.

The rearrangement uses TRBV5-4 and TRBJ2-1; D perhaps matches TRBD2 (6 bases). Per the germline V gene, CDR1 is SGHNT and CDR2 is YYREEE (reference sequence). V gave up 3 bases and J gave up 4 bases, with 11 bases separating them. The CDR3 is 14 residues long. CDR3 sequence: CASSSAREYNEQFF. In DNA, the CDR3 is TGTGCCAGCAGCTCGGCCCGGGAGTACAATGAGCAGTTCTTC.

This clone has only one observation. Here the CDR3 DNA reads TGCGCCAGCAGCTCCCTGAACGGTTATACTGAAGCTTTCTTT. The encoded protein is CASSSLNGYTEAFF. The V gene is TRBV5-1, the J gene TRBJ1-1; no reliable D call. Per germline, CDR1 SGHRS and CDR2 YFSETQ. The CDR3 has 14 amino acids. V lost 3 bases and J 5 bases, leaving 14 bases between the germline ends.